Listed below are T cell receptor beta chains from one sample, sequenced in a study of neurological immune-mediated disorders. TCRdb independently ran MiXCR on the 5' RACE reads; one entry per CDR3 protein. The sample includes around 97,000 distinct CDR3 sequences, approximately 11% of them seen just once. Specimen: PBMCs. The source is a female donor with HTLV-1-associated myelopathy (HAM/TSP). CDR3s include the opening cysteine and the closing phenylalanine or tryptophan. A D gene is named only where the DNA matches it firmly. Part of the rows lack a size; the others show once, few, many or a class for expanded clones.

V gene	clone size	J gene	D gene	CDR3 DNA	CDR3 protein
TRBV5-1	many	TRBJ2-4	.	TGCGCCAGCAGCTCTGGACTACAATCCAAAAACATTCAGTACTTC	CASSSGLQSKNIQYF
TRBV28	many	TRBJ1-5	.	TGTGCCAGCAGTTTATCCGGGAATCGCAATCAGCCCCAGCATTTT	CASSLSGNRNQPQHF
TRBV12-5	many	TRBJ1-3	.	TGTGCTAGTGGTTTGGTACTCGGGGGGCTTGGAAACACCATATATTTT	CASGLVLGGLGNTIYF
TRBV27	many	TRBJ2-3	.	TGTGCCAGCAGTCCACAGTTGGATACGCAGTATTTT	CASSPQLDTQYF
TRBV7-3	few	TRBJ2-7	TRBD2	TGTGCCAGCAGCTTTTCAGCGGGGGGTGAGCAGTACTTC	CASSFSAGGEQYF
TRBV5-1	many	TRBJ2-7	TRBD1	TGCGCCAGCAGCTTGCAGTCGGGACAGGAAACCGAGCAGTACTTC	CASSLQSGQETEQYF
TRBV6-5	many	TRBJ2-1	.	TGTGCCAGCAGTTCAATGACAGGTTCCAATGAGCAGTTCTTC	CASSSMTGSNEQFF
TRBV3-1	.	TRBJ1-5	.	TGTGCCAGCAGCCAAGAGCCAGAGTTAAACAATCAGCCCCAGCATTTT	CASSQEPELNNQPQHF
TRBV29-1	many	TRBJ1-1	.	TGCAGCGTCCGAGGGGCCCTGAACACTGAAGCTTTCTTT	CSVRGALNTEAFF
TRBV12-3/TRBV12-4	many	TRBJ2-3	.	TGTGCCAGCAGGGAGGGAAGCACAGATACGCAGTATTTT	CASREGSTDTQYF
TRBV7-9	many	TRBJ2-1	TRBD1	TGTGCCAGCAGCGATAGACAGGGGGAGTTCTACAATGAGCAGTTCTTC	CASSDRQGEFYNEQFF
TRBV4-1	many	TRBJ2-7	TRBD1	TGCGCCAGCAGCCATAGGACAGGGACCTACGAGCAGTACTTC	CASSHRTGTYEQYF
TRBV7-2	.	TRBJ2-4	TRBD1	TGTGTCAGCAGCCGCACCGGGACAGGGGTAAACATTCAGTACTTC	CVSSRTGTGVNIQYF
TRBV20-1	.	TRBJ2-3	TRBD2	TGCAGTGCTTCTTTAGCGGGGGGGCAAAAAGATACGCAGTATTTT	CSASLAGGQKDTQYF
TRBV20-1	many	TRBJ2-3	TRBD2	TGCAGTGCTAGAGAAGGGACTACCCCCACAGATACGCAGTATTTT	CSAREGTTPTDTQYF
TRBV20-1	many	TRBJ2-7	.	TGCAGTGCTAGAACTCCTGCGTACGAGCAGTACTTC	CSARTPAYEQYF
TRBV5-1	many	TRBJ1-5	.	TGCGCCAGCAGCTTGGGAGGGAATAGCAATCAGCCCCAGCATTTT	CASSLGGNSNQPQHF
TRBV20-1	many	TRBJ2-1	.	TGCAGTGCGCAACCGGCAGGTGTTTGGGGTGAGCAGTTCTTC	CSAQPAGVWGEQFF
TRBV7-9	many	TRBJ2-3	.	TGTGCCAGCAGCAAAGGAATCGGGGACGCAGCAGATACGCAGTATTTT	CASSKGIGDAADTQYF
TRBV29-1	many	TRBJ1-2	.	TGCAGCGTTGAAAGCTGGGCGGTAGGAGAGGGCTACACCTTC	CSVESWAVGEGYTF
TRBV5-1	.	TRBJ2-1	.	TGCGCCAGCAGCCTACGACAGGGAGGGACATACAACGAGCAGTTCTTC	CASSLRQGGTYNEQFF
TRBV12-3/TRBV12-4	many	TRBJ2-3	.	TGTGCCAGCAGTTCTGGGGGCAGCACAGATACGCAGTATTTT	CASSSGGSTDTQYF
TRBV28	.	TRBJ1-2	.	TGTGCCAGTTCCCCACGACAGTATTATGGCTACACCTTC	CASSPRQYYGYTF
TRBV14	.	TRBJ2-7	.	TGTGCCAGCAGGCCTACTACAGGGTCCTACGAGCAGTACTTC	CASRPTTGSYEQYF
TRBV7-2	few	TRBJ2-3	.	TGTGCCAGCAGCTCCCTCGGGCTTTACAGCACAGATACGCAGTATTTT	CASSSLGLYSTDTQYF
TRBV12-3/TRBV12-4	many	TRBJ2-3	.	TGTGCCAGCAGCCTTGGGACGGTGGCAGGTACGCAGTATTTT	CASSLGTVAGTQYF
TRBV5-1	many	TRBJ1-4	.	TGCGCCAGCAGCGTACAGGAAAATGAAAAACTGTTTTTT	CASSVQENEKLFF
TRBV7-2	many	TRBJ2-5	.	TGTGCCAGCAGCTTAGGAGCAGGGGAGGGGGAGACCCAGTACTTC	CASSLGAGEGETQYF
TRBV18	many	TRBJ2-7	.	TGTGCCAGCTCACCTGGGGGGCACTACGAGCAGTACTTC	CASSPGGHYEQYF
TRBV29-1	few	TRBJ2-5	.	TGCAGCGGGGATCGGGGTGGGAAGACCCAGTACTTC	CSGDRGGKTQYF
TRBV5-6	.	TRBJ2-3	.	TGTGCCAGCAGTTCCGACGGAGGTTTCATTACAGATACGCAGTATTTT	CASSSDGGFITDTQYF
TRBV20-1	many	TRBJ1-6	.	TGCAGTGCTAGTGCGGGTAACAATTCACCCCTCCACTTT	CSASAGNNSPLHF
TRBV20-1	.	TRBJ1-5	.	TGCAGTGAGGGGAACACGATCAATCAGCCCCAGCATTTT	CSEGNTINQPQHF
TRBV3-1	.	TRBJ2-7	TRBD2	TGTGCCAGCAGCCAAGGAAGCGGGGGGGCTTACGAGCAGTACTTC	CASSQGSGGAYEQYF
TRBV18	.	TRBJ2-3	TRBD2	TGTGCCAGGTCACTCGGGGGGGCACCAGATACGCAGTATTTT	CARSLGGAPDTQYF
TRBV3-1	.	TRBJ1-1	.	TGTGCCAGCAGCCAAGATGGGGGAAACACTGAAGCTTTCTTT	CASSQDGGNTEAFF
TRBV20-1	.	TRBJ2-3	TRBD1	TGCAGTGCTAGCCGACAGGGGGCTGGGGATACGCAGTATTTT	CSASRQGAGDTQYF
TRBV9	many	TRBJ2-5	.	TGTGCCAGCAGCGTAGAGGGGGGCGAAGAGACCCAGTACTTC	CASSVEGGEETQYF
TRBV5-1	many	TRBJ2-1	.	TGCGCCAGCAGCTTGGGGGATACGTACAATGAGCAGTTCTTC	CASSLGDTYNEQFF
TRBV28	.	TRBJ2-3	TRBD2	TGTGCCAGCAGACTAGCGGCGATCACAGATACGCAGTATTTT	CASRLAAITDTQYF
TRBV6-2/TRBV6-3	.	TRBJ1-5	.	TGTGCCAGCAGTTACACAACAGAAAATCAGCCCCAGCATTTT	CASSYTTENQPQHF
TRBV6-5	many	TRBJ1-2	TRBD1	TGTGCCAGCAGTAACTCGGACAGGAGGATGTATGGCTACACCTTC	CASSNSDRRMYGYTF
TRBV5-1	many	TRBJ1-4	.	TGCGCCAGCAGCTTGGAAAAGACAAATGAAAAACTGTTTTTT	CASSLEKTNEKLFF
TRBV5-1	.	TRBJ2-5	.	TGCGCCAGCAGCTTGGTACCAGGCTGGGAGACCCAGTACTTC	CASSLVPGWETQYF
TRBV7-2	many	TRBJ2-2	.	TGTGCCAGCAGCTTAAAAGGGTGGGGGGGGGCCCTACCAACGAACACCGGGGAGCTGTTTTTT	CASSLKGWGGALPTNTGELFF
TRBV5-1	many	TRBJ1-3	.	TGCGCCAGCAGCTGGGATTCTGGAAACACCATATATTTT	CASSWDSGNTIYF
TRBV5-1	many	TRBJ2-7	.	TGCGCCAGCAGCTTGGTAGGGACCGAGCAGTACTTC	CASSLVGTEQYF
TRBV5-1	many	TRBJ2-5	TRBD1	TGCGCCAGCAGGTCCGGGACAGGGGGCCAAGAGACCCAGTACTTC	CASRSGTGGQETQYF